The following is a TCR beta chain sequence with its context. The antigen is undetermined. This specimen comes from a study of cytomegalovirus exposure and HLA in healthy donors. Study findings and constraints: It was confirmed in vitro that a few of the CMV-associated chains were specific for CMV antigens. Rare sequences made up most TCRs, while some public TCRs were found in many donors.

Sequencing used immunoSEQ multiplex PCR; TCRdb keeps in-frame clones, though not all of them. The sample has 190,000 or so clones; 75% to 85% are singletons. The CDR3 length is 10 residues. Trimming stripped 6 bases from V and 1 base from J, with 3 bases between. Looked up from germline, CDR1 is DFQATT and CDR2 is SNEGSKA (reference sequence). The chain has TRBV20-1 and TRBJ1-1, with D uncertain. Sequenced sample: PBMCs. The receptor was isolated from a woman younger than 45 in good health and CMV-seropositive. The CDR3, as DNA: TGCAGTGCCCAGAACACTGAAGCTTTCTTT. Translation gives CSAQNTEAFF.